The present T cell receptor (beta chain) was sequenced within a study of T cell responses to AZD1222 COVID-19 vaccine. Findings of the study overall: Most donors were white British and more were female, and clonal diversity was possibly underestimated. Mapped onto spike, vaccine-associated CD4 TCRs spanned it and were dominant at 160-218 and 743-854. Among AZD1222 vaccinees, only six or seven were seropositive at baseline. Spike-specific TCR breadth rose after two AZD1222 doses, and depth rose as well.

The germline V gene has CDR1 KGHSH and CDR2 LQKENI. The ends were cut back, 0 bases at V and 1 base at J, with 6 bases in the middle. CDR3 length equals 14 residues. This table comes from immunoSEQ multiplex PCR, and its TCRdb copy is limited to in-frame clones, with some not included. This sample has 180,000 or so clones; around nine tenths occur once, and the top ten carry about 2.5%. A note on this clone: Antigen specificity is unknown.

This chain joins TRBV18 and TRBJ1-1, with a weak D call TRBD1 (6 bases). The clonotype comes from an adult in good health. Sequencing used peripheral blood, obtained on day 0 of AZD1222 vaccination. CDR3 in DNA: TGTGCCAGCTCACCACCGACAGGGAACACTGAAGCTTTCTTT. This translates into CASSPPTGNTEAFF.